This T cell receptor beta chain was documented in a study of cytomegalovirus exposure and HLA in healthy donors. This CDR3 has 17 residues. Germline-derived CDR1 and CDR2 are MNHNS and SASEGT. The ends were cut back, 0 bases at V and 8 bases at J, with 22 bases in the middle. The PCR had 60 Vbeta and 13 Jbeta primers. TCRdb keeps only in-frame clones here, not all; method: immunoSEQ multiplex PCR. The sample has roughly 120,000 clones, 55% to 65% seen once; the top ten hold over 2%. This sequence joins TRBV6-1 and TRBJ1-1; D remains unclear. Input material: PBMCs. The TCR originated in a woman aged 30 to 39 in good health and CMV-seronegative. The CDR3 loop reads CASSEARIGRGFAEAFF. Here the CDR3 DNA reads TGTGCCAGCAGTGAAGCGCGGATTGGCCGAGGGTTCGCCGAAGCTTTCTTT.